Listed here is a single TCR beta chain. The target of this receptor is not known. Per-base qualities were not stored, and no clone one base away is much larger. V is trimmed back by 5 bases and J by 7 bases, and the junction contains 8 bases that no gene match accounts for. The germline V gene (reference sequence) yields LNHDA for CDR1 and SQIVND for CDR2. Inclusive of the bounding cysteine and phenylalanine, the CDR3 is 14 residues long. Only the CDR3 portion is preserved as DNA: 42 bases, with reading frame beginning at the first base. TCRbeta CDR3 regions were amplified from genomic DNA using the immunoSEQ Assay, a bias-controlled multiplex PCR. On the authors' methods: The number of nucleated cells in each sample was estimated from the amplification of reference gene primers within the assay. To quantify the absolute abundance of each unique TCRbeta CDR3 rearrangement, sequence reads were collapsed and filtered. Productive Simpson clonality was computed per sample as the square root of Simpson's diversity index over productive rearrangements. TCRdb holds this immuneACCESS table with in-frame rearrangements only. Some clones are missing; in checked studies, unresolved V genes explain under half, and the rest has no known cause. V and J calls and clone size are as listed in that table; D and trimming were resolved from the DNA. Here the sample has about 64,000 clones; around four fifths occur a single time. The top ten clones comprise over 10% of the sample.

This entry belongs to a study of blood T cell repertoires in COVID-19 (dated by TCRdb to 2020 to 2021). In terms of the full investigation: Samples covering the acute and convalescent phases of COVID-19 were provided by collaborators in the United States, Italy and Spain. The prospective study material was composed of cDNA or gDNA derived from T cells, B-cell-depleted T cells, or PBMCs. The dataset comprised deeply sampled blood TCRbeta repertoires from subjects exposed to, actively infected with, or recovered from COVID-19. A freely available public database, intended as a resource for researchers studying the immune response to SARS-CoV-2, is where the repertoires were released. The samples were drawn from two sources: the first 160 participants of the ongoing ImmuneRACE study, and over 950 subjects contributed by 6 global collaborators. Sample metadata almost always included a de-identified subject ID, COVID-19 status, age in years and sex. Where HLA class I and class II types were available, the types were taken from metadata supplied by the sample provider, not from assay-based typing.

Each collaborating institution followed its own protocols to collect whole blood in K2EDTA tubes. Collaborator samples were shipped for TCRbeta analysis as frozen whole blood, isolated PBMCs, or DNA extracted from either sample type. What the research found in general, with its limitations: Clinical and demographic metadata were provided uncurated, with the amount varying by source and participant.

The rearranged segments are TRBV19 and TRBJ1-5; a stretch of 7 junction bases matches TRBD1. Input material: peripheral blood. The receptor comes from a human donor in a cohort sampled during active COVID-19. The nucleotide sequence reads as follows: TGTGCCAGTAGTCGTGACAGGGTAGGCCAGCCCCAGCATTTT. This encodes CASSRDRVGQPQHF.